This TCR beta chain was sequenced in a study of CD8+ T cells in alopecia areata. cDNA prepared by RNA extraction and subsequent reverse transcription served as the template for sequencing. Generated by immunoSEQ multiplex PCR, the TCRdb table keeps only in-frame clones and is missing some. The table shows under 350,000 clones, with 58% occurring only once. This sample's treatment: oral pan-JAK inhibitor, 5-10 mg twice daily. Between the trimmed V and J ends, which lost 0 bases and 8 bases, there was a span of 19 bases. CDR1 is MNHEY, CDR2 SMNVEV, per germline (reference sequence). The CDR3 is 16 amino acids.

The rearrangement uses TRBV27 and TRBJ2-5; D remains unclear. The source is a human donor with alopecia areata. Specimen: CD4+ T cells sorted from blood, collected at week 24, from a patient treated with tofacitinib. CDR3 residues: CASSLSFARSTGTQYF. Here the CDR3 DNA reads TGTGCCAGCAGTTTATCGTTTGCAAGATCTACCGGAACCCAGTACTTC.